What follows are 31 T cell receptor beta chains derived from one specimen sequenced in a study of blood T cell repertoires in COVID-19. TCRdb keeps only in-frame clones here, not all; method: immunoSEQ multiplex PCR. The sample consists of roughly 150,000 clones, 70% to 85% of them appearing once. The material sequenced was PBMCs or T cells enriched from blood (not recorded which). The receptor source for this set is a young woman who had been exposed to COVID-19.

The J gene is TRBJ2-7, the V gene TRBV6-5, with 9 bases matching TRBD2. V trimming: 6 bases; J trimming: 5 bases; junction bases outside the gene matches: 8. This CDR3 comprises 14 residues. The germline V gene has CDR1 MNHEY and CDR2 SVGAGI. In DNA, the CDR3 is TGTGCCAGCAGCCCGGGACTAGCTAATCACGAGCAGTACTTC. Amino acids: CASSPGLANHEQYF.

The chain carries TRBV4-1 and TRBJ2-7; the match to TRBD2 covers 9 bases. With V trimmed by 3 bases and J by 4 bases, 13 bases remained unmatched. Germline CDR1 is MGHRA and CDR2 is YSYEKL. There are 17 residues in the CDR3. The CDR3 DNA follows: TGCGCCAGCAGCCATTGGTATAGCGGGAGAGAACTGTACGAGCAGTACTTC. It is translated as CASSHWYSGRELYEQYF.

V usage is TRBV27 and J usage is TRBJ2-7; 9 bases agree with TRBD1. The CDR3 length is 16 residues. The trim removed 6 bases at V and 5 bases at J, leaving 14 bases unmatched. CDR1 is MNHEY and CDR2 is SMNVEV in the germline V gene (reference sequence). The CDR3 nucleotides read TGTGCCAGCAGCCCCATCACGGGACAGGGAGCTCACGAGCAGTACTTC. Translating it yields CASSPITGQGAHEQYF.

The chain uses TRBV19 and TRBJ2-6, with TRBD1 as a possible D gene (5 bases). V lost 1 base, J lost 4 bases, and 8 bases lay in between. There are 15 residues in the CDR3. The germline V gene encodes CDR1 LNHDA and CDR2 SQIVND (reference sequence). The CDR3, as DNA: TGTGCCAGTAGTATAGGGACAAGCGGGGCCAACGTCCTGACTTTC. Protein: CASSIGTSGANVLTF.

The genes are TRBV7-2 and TRBJ2-1, with D perhaps matching TRBD1 (6 bases). This CDR3 has 14 amino acids. V dropped 4 bases and J dropped 5 bases, with 12 bases sitting between them. Germline loops: CDR1 SGHTA, CDR2 FQGNSA. CDR3 protein: CASSYQGLDNEQFF. The CDR3 bases are TGTGCCAGCAGCTACCAGGGGCTGGACAATGAGCAGTTCTTC.

The CDR3 coding sequence is TGTGCCAGCAGTGAAGCAGGACAGGGCTATGGCTACACCTTC. Encoded protein: CASSEAGQGYGYTF. The genes are TRBV2 and TRBJ1-2; 8 bases align to TRBD1. CDR1 and CDR2 (germline): SNHLY, FYNNEI. CDR3 length: 14 residues. Germline trimming cut 0 bases from V and 4 bases from J; bases unmatched to any gene: 1.

The rearrangement uses TRBV11-2 and TRBJ1-4; a weak D match, TRBD1 (5 bases). Looked up from germline, CDR1 is SGHAT and CDR2 is FQNNGV. The CDR3 contains 14 residues. Trimming removed 0 bases at V and 10 bases at J, with 12 bases between. CDR3 in DNA: TGTGCCAGCAGCTTAGAGTTATTCGGGGGAAAACTGTTTTTT. Protein product: CASSLELFGGKLFF. The full variable domain, rest sourced from reference TRBV11-2 and TRBJ1-4, is EAGVAQSPRYKIIEKRQSVAFWCNPISGHATLYWYQQILGQGPKLLIQFQNNGVVDDSQLPKDRFSAERLKGVDSTLKIQPAKLEDSAVYLCASSLELFGGKLFFGSGTQLSVL.

The CDR3 DNA follows: TGCGCCAGCAGCCAAGTAGATTCCTCAGGGGCGCCCTACGAGCAGTACTTC. It yields the protein CASSQVDSSGAPYEQYF. This chain connects TRBV4-3 to TRBJ2-7; D may be TRBD1 (6 bases). The CDR3 has 17 amino acids. Germline loops: CDR1 LGHNA, CDR2 YSLEER. V lost 1 base to trimming and J lost 2 bases, with 18 bases between them.

This chain uses TRBV28 with TRBJ2-5; 7 nucleotides align to TRBD1. The V and J ends lost 5 bases and 5 bases, in that order; junction bases with no gene match: 5. CDR3 length equals 13 residues. Germline CDR1 is MDHEN and CDR2 is SYDVKM. This CDR3 is CASSRQGSETQYF. In nucleotides, the CDR3 is TGTGCCAGCAGTCGACAGGGTTCCGAGACCCAGTACTTC. Together with reference TRBV28 and TRBJ2-5, the CDR3 gives the full variable domain: DVKVTQSSRYLVKRTGEKVFLECVQDMDHENMFWYRQDPGLGLRLIYFSYDVKMKEKGDIPEGYSVSREKKERFSLILESASTNQTSMYLCASSRQGSETQYFGPGTRLLVL.

This clone was seen a single time. This sequence joins TRBV19 and TRBJ2-1; 7 nucleotides align to TRBD2. The CDR3 consists of 15 residues. Germline CDR1 LNHDA, CDR2 SQIVND (reference sequence). J was trimmed by 2 bases and V by 10 bases; bases with no gene match: 11. CDR3 DNA: TGTGCCACCCCCATAGCGGGTGAGGCCTACAATGAGCAGTTCTTC. Protein: CATPIAGEAYNEQFF.

The chain is built from TRBV3-1 (or the pseudogene TRBV3-2) and TRBJ2-1; TRBD2 agrees at 14 bases. Germline lookup yields CDR1 LGHDT and CDR2 YNNKEL (reference sequence). Trimming at V came to 5 bases and at J to 9 bases, leaving 3 bases not matched to a gene. CDR3 length: 14 residues. The CDR3 nucleotides are TGTGCCAGCAGCGGGACTAGCGGGAGTAGTGAGCAGTTCTTC. This codes for CASSGTSGSSEQFF.

The chain employs TRBV19 and TRBJ2-7, with 11 bases matching TRBD1. V dropped 3 bases and J dropped 0; count of bases not matched to a gene: 1. The CDR3 length is 15 residues. Germline V gene sequence: CDR1 LNHDA, CDR2 SQIVND (reference sequence). This CDR3 is CASSIGTGGSYEQYF. CDR3 nucleotides: TGTGCCAGTAGTATTGGGACAGGGGGCTCCTACGAGCAGTACTTC.

The rearrangement joins TRBV3-1 (or the pseudogene TRBV3-2) to TRBJ1-2; D possibly corresponds to TRBD1 (6 bases). Germline V lookup: CDR1 LGHDT, CDR2 YNNKEL (reference sequence). The V gene lost 5 bases and the J gene lost 3 bases, with 19 bases spanning the gap. The CDR3 loop spans 16 amino acids. CDR3 DNA: TGTGCCAGCAGCACCCTAAGGACAGAAGATTACTATGGCTACACCTTC. Translated, it gives CASSTLRTEDYYGYTF.

Written as DNA, the CDR3 is TGTGCCACCAGCTTTCCGGGACAGGGGGCCAATGGGTACACCGGGGAGCTGTTTTTT. Translated: CATSFPGQGANGYTGELFF. V and J are TRBV24-1 and TRBJ2-2; 12 bases line up with TRBD1. The CDR3 totals 19 residues. V trimming: 7 bases; J trimming: 3 bases; junction bases outside the gene matches: 14. The V gene's germline CDR1 is KGHDR and CDR2 SFDVKD.

This clone was counted a few times. The rearrangement joins TRBV4-2 to TRBJ2-7; 7 positions match TRBD2. The CDR3 spans 15 residues. In germline, CDR1 is LGHNA, CDR2 YNFKEQ. The V segment lost 0 bases and the J segment 4 bases; nucleotides outside the gene matches: 6. The CDR3 region has the DNA TGTGCCAGCAGCCAAGATCAGGGCGGGAGTTACGAGCAGTACTTC. It codes for CASSQDQGGSYEQYF.

The CDR3 region is CASSQGQGAEAFF. The CDR3 nucleotides read TGCGCCAGCAGCCAAGGACAGGGAGCCGAAGCTTTCTTT. This sequence joins TRBV4-1 and TRBJ1-1, with 7 bases matching TRBD1. The V gene's germline CDR1 is MGHRA and CDR2 YSYEKL. V shed 1 base, J shed 8 bases, and the junction held 4 bases outside the gene matches. CDR3 length equals 13 residues.

The chain uses TRBV10-3 and TRBJ2-3; D gene ambiguous. The germline V gene encodes CDR1 ENHRY and CDR2 SYGVKD. This CDR3 spans 13 amino acids. Deletions cut 2 bases from V and 2 bases from J, with 5 bases between. CDR3 amino acids: CAISEGATDTQYF. The DNA for the CDR3 is TGTGCCATCAGTGAGGGAGCCACAGATACGCAGTATTTT.

This clone has at least ten counts. This rearrangement joins TRBV7-9 to TRBJ2-7; 7 nucleotides agree with TRBD1. Germline loops: CDR1 SEHNR, CDR2 FQNEAQ (reference sequence). The CDR3 runs to 12 residues. Losses at the gene ends were 5 bases for V and 12 bases for J; bases not matched to a gene: 10. In nucleotides, the CDR3 is TGTGCCAGCAGCCCACGGACAGGTCGTCTGTACTTC. This codes for CASSPRTGRLYF.

The chain carries TRBV7-3 and TRBJ1-2; D is undetermined. CDR1 is SGHTA, CDR2 FQGTGA, per germline. V lost 2 bases and J lost 8, with 15 bases in between. The CDR3 spans 14 residues. The CDR3 nucleotides read TGTGCCAGCAGCTTAGGGCCGCAGTCTCCCGGCTACACCTTC. Encoded protein: CASSLGPQSPGYTF.

The V gene is TRBV11-2, the J gene TRBJ2-7; 16 bases agree with TRBD2. The CDR3 runs to 17 residues. Germline V gives CDR1 SGHAT, CDR2 FQNNGV. With 5 bases clipped from V and 5 bases from J, the junction kept 9 bases outside the gene matches. CDR3 DNA: TGTGCCAGCAGCCCGCTCGGGACTAGCGGGAGGGTCCACGAGCAGTACTTC. The encoded protein is CASSPLGTSGRVHEQYF.

This chain joins TRBV2 and TRBJ1-5; 11 bases agree with TRBD1. Unmatched junction bases numbered 8, after V lost 6 bases and J lost 7 bases. CDR1 is SNHLY and CDR2 is FYNNEI in the germline V gene. The CDR3 runs to 15 residues. The CDR3 loop is CASRDRTGGGQPQHF. For the CDR3, the DNA is TGTGCCAGCAGGGACAGGACAGGGGGCGGGCAGCCCCAGCATTTT.

This clone was detected only a few times. The DNA of the CDR3 is TGTGCCAGCAGGCCTCAGGGATCCTATGGCTACACCTTC. Translating it yields CASRPQGSYGYTF. The gene calls are TRBV28 and TRBJ1-2, with D possibly being TRBD1 (5 bases). This CDR3 region has 13 residues. Per germline, CDR1 MDHEN and CDR2 SYDVKM. V was cut by 6 bases and J by 4 bases, with 12 bases left in between.

This chain links TRBV28 with TRBJ2-3, with D possibly TRBD2 on 6 matching bases. The ends were cut back, 3 bases at V and 1 base at J, with 8 bases in the middle. The germline V gene has CDR1 MDHEN and CDR2 SYDVKM. There are 14 residues in the CDR3. The CDR3 region is CASSFVAGTDTQYF. CDR3 sequence (DNA): TGTGCCAGCAGTTTTGTAGCGGGCACAGATACGCAGTATTTT. The entire variable domain, with the rest obtained from reference TRBV28 and TRBJ2-3, is as follows: DVKVTQSSRYLVKRTGEKVFLECVQDMDHENMFWYRQDPGLGLRLIYFSYDVKMKEKGDIPEGYSVSREKKERFSLILESASTNQTSMYLCASSFVAGTDTQYFGPGTRLTVL.

The gene calls are TRBV30 and TRBJ2-2, with 8 bases matching TRBD2. CDR1 and CDR2 from the germline V gene are GTSNPN and SVGIG (reference sequence). The CDR3 has 14 residues. V trimming: 2 bases; J trimming: 5 bases; junction bases outside the gene matches: 4. Here the CDR3 DNA reads TGTGCCTGGAGTTCCGGGACTAGGACCGGGGAGCTGTTTTTT. This encodes CAWSSGTRTGELFF.

The chain uses TRBV28 and TRBJ2-3; 7 nucleotides align to TRBD1. J gave up 0 bases and V 5 bases, and 2 bases lay outside the gene matches. The germline gives CDR1 MDHEN, CDR2 SYDVKM. CDR3 length: 14 residues. This CDR3 is CASSTGDSTDTQYF. CDR3 DNA sequence: TGTGCCAGCAGTACAGGGGATAGCACAGATACGCAGTATTTT.

This clone was counted a few times. J is TRBJ2-7 and V is TRBV4-2; D is perhaps TRBD1 (7 bases). The ends were cut back, 1 base at V and 4 bases at J, with 14 bases in the middle. Germline CDR1 LGHNA, CDR2 YNFKEQ. There are 15 residues in the CDR3. The CDR3 loop reads CASSQGQGGIYEQYF. The CDR3 region has the DNA TGTGCCAGCAGCCAAGGACAGGGCGGGATTTACGAGCAGTACTTC.

The chain links TRBV12-3 or TRBV12-4 to TRBJ1-5; D is unresolved. The V and J ends lost 6 bases and 4 bases respectively, with 7 bases between them. This CDR3 contains 12 residues. This CDR3 is CASRGDNQPQHF. Here the CDR3 DNA reads TGTGCCAGCAGGGGCGATAATCAGCCCCAGCATTTT.

The chain uses TRBV7-2 and TRBJ2-1, with D uncertain. Germline V gene data show CDR1 as SGHTA and CDR2 as FQGNSA. V was trimmed by 1 base and J by 9 bases, leaving 13 bases between them. The CDR3 length is 14 residues. CDR3 amino acids: CASSLEARSGEQFF. CDR3 nucleotides: TGTGCCAGCAGCTTAGAGGCTAGATCGGGTGAGCAGTTCTTC.

V and J are TRBV4-3 and TRBJ2-1; 8 bases are shared with TRBD2. The germline V gene encodes CDR1 LGHNA and CDR2 YSLEER. This CDR3 is built from 15 residues. Trimming took 0 bases from V and 6 from J; bases not matched to a gene: 4. This CDR3 reads CASSQDIGTSNEQFF. The CDR3 nucleotides are TGCGCCAGCAGCCAAGATATCGGGACTAGCAATGAGCAGTTCTTC.

The chain links TRBV7-2 to TRBJ2-2; the match to TRBD2 covers 13 bases. CDR1 is SGHTA, CDR2 FQGNSA, per germline. After removal of 5 bases from V and 7 bases from J, the junction contained 7 bases not matched to a gene. The CDR3 has 16 amino acids. CDR3 sequence: CASSQQGTSGIGELFF. The CDR3, as DNA: TGTGCCAGCAGCCAACAAGGGACTAGCGGGATCGGGGAGCTGTTTTTT.

The rearrangement uses TRBV23-1 and TRBJ2-7; TRBD1 matches 8 bases. TRBV23-1 falls under the ORF class, with uncertain function. The CDR3 contains 13 residues. The J segment lost 6 bases and the V segment lost 6 bases, leaving 7 bases of the junction unmatched. The CDR3 protein is CASRTGEYGEQYF. As DNA, the CDR3 is TGCGCCAGCAGGACAGGGGAATATGGCGAGCAGTACTTC.